The rows below give T cell receptor beta chains drawn from one sample of a study of beta chain features in type 1 diabetes. Here immunoSEQ multiplex PCR was the method, and the copy in TCRdb shows in-frame clones only, minus some. The sample contains fewer than 30,000 clones, roughly 69% of which appear only once. What was sequenced was Tregs from blood. Receptor source: a man in his late teens or twenties with type 1 diabetes. The CDR3 runs from the conserved cysteine through the conserved F or W. A D gene is named only where the DNA matches it firmly. Clone size is stated in some rows and not others, as once, few, many or a class when expanded.

CDR3 | DNA | size | V | D | J
CASSLGQAPPLFF | TGTGCCAGCAGTTTGGGGCAGGCCCCACCACTGTTTTTT | - | TRBV28 | - | TRBJ1-4
CASSLDNIVDIQYF | TGTGCCAGCAGCTTAGATAATATTGTAGACATTCAGTACTTC | - | TRBV11-2 | - | TRBJ2-4
CASSPYAGTGVNTEAFF | TGTGCCAGCTCACCCTACGCGGGGACAGGGGTGAACACTGAAGCTTTCTTT | - | TRBV18 | TRBD1 | TRBJ1-1
CASSLIGSGRAGYTGELFF | TGTGCCAGCAGCTTAATCGGTAGCGGGAGGGCCGGGTACACCGGGGAGCTGTTTTTT | - | TRBV11-2 | TRBD2 | TRBJ2-2
CASSRERGESQHF | TGCGCCAGCAGCAGAGAACGGGGTGAGTCCCAGCATTTT | - | TRBV4-3 | - | TRBJ1-5
CSGHRGSEQFF | TGCAGCGGCCACAGGGGGAGTGAGCAGTTCTTC | few | TRBV29-1 | TRBD1 | TRBJ2-1
CASSGQGVLTDTQYF | TGTGCCAGTAGCGGACAGGGAGTATTGACAGATACGCAGTATTTT | - | TRBV19 | TRBD1 | TRBJ2-3
CASSPVPYEQYF | TGTGCCAGCAGCCCAGTGCCCTACGAGCAGTACTTC | - | TRBV7-2 | - | TRBJ2-7
CASSLGRGRPYEQYF | TGTGCCAGCAGCTTAGGTCGCGGGAGGCCCTACGAGCAGTACTTC | - | TRBV11-2 | TRBD2 | TRBJ2-7
CASSQVPLGQGGHEQYF | TGCGCCAGCAGCCAAGTTCCCCTTGGGCAGGGTGGCCACGAGCAGTACTTC | - | TRBV4-1 | - | TRBJ2-7
CASSRRDRGRGTEAFF | TGTGCCAGCTCACGTAGAGACAGGGGGCGCGGCACTGAAGCTTTCTTT | - | TRBV18 | TRBD1 | TRBJ1-1
CASSLLSGFPTDTQYF | TGTGCCAGCAGCTTACTGAGCGGGTTTCCCACAGATACGCAGTATTTT | - | TRBV11-2 | - | TRBJ2-3
CASSFSPGSGNEQFF | TGTGCCAGCAGCTTCTCGCCGGGCTCGGGGAATGAGCAGTTCTTC | - | TRBV5-6 | - | TRBJ2-1
CASSPSDTQYF | TGTGCCAGCTCACCCTCAGATACGCAGTATTTT | - | TRBV18 | - | TRBJ2-3
CASSYSIQTPQGAF | TGTGCCAGCAGTTACTCGATTCAAACGCCACAGGGGGCTTTT | - | TRBV6-6 | TRBD1 | TRBJ1-1
CASSLWTGETQYF | TGCGCCAGCAGCTTGTGGACAGGGGAGACCCAGTACTTC | - | TRBV5-1 | TRBD1 | TRBJ2-5
CASSALRTGTDTQYF | TGTGCCAGCAGCGCATTAAGGACAGGCACAGATACGCAGTATTTT | few | TRBV5-6 | - | TRBJ2-3
CATRRLGARNEKLFF | TGTGCCACCCGGAGACTTGGGGCCAGAAATGAAAAACTGTTTTTT | - | TRBV27 | - | TRBJ1-4
CASSYPGRNNSPLHF | TGTGCCAGCAGTTATCCCGGCAGGAATAATTCACCCCTCCACTTT | - | TRBV28 | - | TRBJ1-6
CASSQGAYRSTDTQYF | TGTGCCAGCAGCCAAGGGGCTTACAGAAGCACAGATACGCAGTATTTT | - | TRBV7-9 | - | TRBJ2-3
CASSPTGQGGYTF | TGTGCCAGCTCACCAACAGGGCAGGGCGGCTACACCTTC | - | TRBV18 | - | TRBJ1-2
CASSFRPRVETQYF | TGTGCCAGCAGCTTCAGGCCCAGAGTAGAGACCCAGTACTTC | - | TRBV7-2 | - | TRBJ2-5
CSAVAGIGNTIYF | TGCAGCGCCGTGGCCGGGATAGGAAACACCATATATTTT | - | TRBV29-1 | - | TRBJ1-3
CASSAGIRYGYTF | TGTGCCAGCAGTGCGGGAATTCGGTATGGCTACACCTTC | - | TRBV21-1 | - | TRBJ1-2
CASSLPGALSGTQYF | TGTGCCAGCAGCTTGCCAGGGGCCCTCTCGGGGACCCAGTACTTC | - | TRBV5-5 | - | TRBJ2-5
CASSRGGTGSYGYTF | TGTGCCAGCAGTCGGGGAGGGACAGGGAGCTATGGCTACACCTTC | - | TRBV27 | TRBD1 | TRBJ1-2
CASSFTSDYEQYF | TGTGCCAGCAGCTTCACTAGCGACTACGAGCAGTACTTC | - | TRBV7-2 | TRBD2 | TRBJ2-7
CASSIRDRVYF | TGTGCCAGTAGTATCCGGGACAGGGTATACTTC | - | TRBV19 | TRBD1 | TRBJ2-4
CASSFSSGKETQYF | TGTGCCAGCAGCTTCTCTAGCGGTAAAGAGACCCAGTACTTC | - | TRBV7-9 | TRBD2 | TRBJ2-5
CASSRAYNEQFF | TGTGCCAGCAGCCGAGCGTACAATGAGCAGTTCTTC | - | TRBV14 | - | TRBJ2-1
CASSLGWTSGGRETQYF | TGTGCCAGCAGTTTAGGATGGACTAGCGGGGGCCGAGAGACCCAGTACTTC | once | TRBV28 | TRBD2 | TRBJ2-5
CASTQNRGPHEQYF | TGTGCCAGCACCCAGAACAGGGGACCCCACGAGCAGTACTTC | once | TRBV7-2 | TRBD1 | TRBJ2-7
CASSLDPPVWVAGIGNEQFF | TGTGCCAGCAGCTTAGACCCACCAGTGTGGGTAGCGGGGATTGGAAATGAGCAGTTCTTC | - | TRBV11-2 | TRBD2 | TRBJ2-1